The 21 T cell receptor beta chains presented below share a single source sample, sequenced in a study of graft-versus-host responses after intestinal transplantation (dated by TCRdb to about 2021). No cognate antigen is known for these TCRs. The library was obtained by the immunoSEQ multiplex PCR assay. Imported from immuneACCESS, the table was reduced by TCRdb to in-frame sequences with V and J called. These copies leave out some clones; in studies compared against another copy, an unresolved V gene accounts for under half, and the cause of the remainder is not known. This sample holds approximately 120,000 clones; about 92% were observed only once. Over 0.15% of the sample lies in the top ten. In light of the paper, this sample's time point label describes: cells obtained before transplantation from donor or recipient. The source was unstimulated CD4+ T cells sorted from spleen or lymph node cells, collected before intestinal transplant. The receptor source for this set is a human donor who received an intestinal transplant.

The genes are TRBV5-4 and TRBJ2-3; a possible D gene is TRBD2 (5 bases). The V gene's germline CDR1 is SGHNT and CDR2 YYREEE (reference sequence). The ends were cut back, 4 bases at V and 6 bases at J, with 12 bases in the middle. The CDR3 runs to 13 residues. CDR3 residues: CASSLTTWDTQYF. CDR3 sequence (DNA): TGTGCCAGCAGCCTGACTACGTGGGATACGCAGTATTTT.

CDR3 protein: CASQGYGFNEQFF. For the CDR3, the DNA is TGTGCCTCACAGGGGTATGGATTCAATGAGCAGTTCTTC. This chain uses TRBV10-3 with TRBJ2-1; 7 bases map to TRBD1. The V gene end was trimmed by 11 bases and the J gene end by 6 bases; junction bases not matched to a gene: 10. Germline V gene lookup returns CDR1 ENHRY and CDR2 SYGVKD. The CDR3 covers 13 residues.

The V and J genes are TRBV6-1 and TRBJ1-4, with D possibly matching TRBD1 (6 bases). The CDR3 length is 13 residues. Trimming took 5 bases from V and 8 from J, leaving 12 bases between them. CDR1 and CDR2 (germline): MNHNS, SASEGT. CDR3: CASSFGQSEKLFF. CDR3 nucleotide sequence: TGTGCCAGCAGTTTTGGACAGTCGGAAAAACTGTTTTTT.

The V call is TRBV7-8, the J call TRBJ2-7; TRBD1 matches 7 bases. The CDR3 loop spans 15 amino acids. Trimming at V came to 3 bases and at J to 3 bases, leaving 8 bases not matched to a gene. Per germline, CDR1 SGHVS and CDR2 FQNEAQ. This CDR3 reads CASSLRQGLYYEQYF. DNA of the CDR3: TGTGCCAGCAGCTTGAGACAGGGCCTCTACTACGAGCAGTACTTC.

The V and J genes are TRBV19 and TRBJ2-2, with D tentatively TRBD1 (5 bases). There are 13 residues in the CDR3. V lost 7 bases, J lost 6 bases, and 12 bases lay in between. Per germline, CDR1 LNHDA and CDR2 SQIVND (reference sequence). The CDR3 sequence: CASNVRASGELFF. The CDR3 DNA follows: TGTGCCAGTAATGTCAGGGCGTCCGGGGAGCTGTTTTTT. Based on the CDR3 plus reference TRBV19 and TRBJ2-2, the full variable domain is DGGITQSPKYLFRKEGQNVTLSCEQNLNHDAMYWYRQDPGQGLRLIYYSQIVNDFQKGDIAEGYSVSREKKESFPLTVTSAQKNPTAFYLCASNVRASGELFFGEGSRLTVL.

V usage is TRBV27 and J usage is TRBJ2-4; unclear D gene. Germline CDR1 is MNHEY and CDR2 is SMNVEV (reference sequence). Trimming stripped 6 bases from V and 6 bases from J, with 12 bases between. The CDR3 is 13 amino acids. The CDR3 region is CASRTLGGNIQYF. The CDR3 DNA reads as TGTGCCAGCAGGACCCTGGGTGGAAACATTCAGTACTTC.

This clone has just one count. This chain links TRBV5-4 with TRBJ2-1; weak D call: TRBD1 (5 bases). The germline gives CDR1 SGHNT, CDR2 YYREEE (reference sequence). CDR3 length: 16 amino acids. Trimming cost V 3 bases and J 6 bases, with 19 bases left between them. CDR3 region: CASSSSVRARGNEQFF. The CDR3 region has the DNA TGTGCCAGCAGCTCATCAGTCAGGGCTAGGGGCAATGAGCAGTTCTTC.

The CDR3 sequence is CASSLIGVGETQYF. The CDR3 nucleotides are TGCGCCAGCAGCTTGATCGGGGTGGGAGAGACCCAGTACTTC. The chain recombines TRBV5-1 with TRBJ2-5, with D tentatively TRBD2 (5 bases). V lost 1 base and J lost 4, with 11 bases in between. From germline, CDR1 is SGHRS and CDR2 YFSETQ. The CDR3 is made up of 14 amino acids.

This chain uses TRBV5-5 with TRBJ1-2; 8 nucleotides match TRBD1. Germline V gives CDR1 SGHKS, CDR2 YYEKEE (reference sequence). V lost 5 bases, J lost 3 bases, and 3 bases stayed unmatched. The CDR3 is 13 residues long. CDR3 nucleotide sequence: TGTGCCAGCAGTACAGGGGGGGACTATGGCTACACCTTC. Protein product: CASSTGGDYGYTF.

This clone was seen only once. The chain recombines TRBV6-5 with TRBJ2-7, with D possibly TRBD1 on 5 matching bases. V was cut by 0 bases and J by 3 bases, with 6 bases left in between. Looked up from germline, CDR1 is MNHEY and CDR2 is SVGAGI. This CDR3 has 13 residues. The CDR3 loop reads CASSYSQGYEQYF. Written as DNA, the CDR3 is TGTGCCAGCAGTTACTCGCAGGGCTACGAGCAGTACTTC.

Here the CDR3 DNA reads TGTGCCAGTATGCCGGCCAGGGCGACTGAAGCTTTCTTT. The encoded protein is CASMPARATEAFF. V is TRBV19 and J is TRBJ1-1, with a weak D call TRBD1 (5 bases). Germline loops: CDR1 LNHDA, CDR2 SQIVND (reference sequence). This CDR3 contains 13 residues. V was cut by 7 bases and J by 5 bases, with 14 bases left in between.

The V call is TRBV15, the J call TRBJ2-3; 8 bases map to TRBD2. V was pared by 8 bases and J by 4 bases, with 11 bases of the junction left unmatched. Germline CDR1 reads LNHNV; CDR2 reads YYDKDF (reference sequence). The CDR3 is made up of 15 amino acids. The CDR3 loop is CATRGKRGLPDTQYF. CDR3 nucleotide sequence: TGTGCCACCCGCGGGAAGCGGGGGCTGCCAGATACGCAGTATTTT.

In DNA, the CDR3 is TGTGCCAGTAGTGGCGCTAATAGCAATCAGCCCCAGCATTTT. It yields the protein CASSGANSNQPQHF. The rearrangement links TRBV19 to TRBJ1-5; D remains ambiguous. CDR1 is LNHDA and CDR2 is SQIVND in the germline V gene (reference sequence). Trimming shortened V by 5 bases and J by 0 bases, and 8 bases separated the two germline ends. The CDR3 loop spans 14 amino acids.

This clone was picked up one time. V gene TRBV11-1 combines with J gene TRBJ2-2, with D hard to call. Germline V gene lookup returns CDR1 SGHAT and CDR2 FQDESV (reference sequence). V lost 3 bases and J 1 base, leaving 6 bases between the germline ends. The CDR3 runs to 14 residues. As DNA, the CDR3 is TGTGCCAGCAGCTTGAGAAAGAACACCGGGGAGCTGTTTTTT. Encoded protein: CASSLRKNTGELFF.

Remarks on this clone: The same CDR3 arises from other DNA sequences in this sample as well. The chain links TRBV7-8 to TRBJ2-7; 11 positions agree with TRBD2. CDR3 length equals 17 residues. Germline loops: CDR1 SGHVS, CDR2 FQNEAQ. V shed 1 base, J shed 2 bases, and the junction held 7 bases outside the gene matches. The CDR3 here is CASSLVVSSGGTYEQYF. CDR3 in DNA: TGTGCCAGCAGCTTAGTGGTGTCTAGCGGGGGGACCTACGAGCAGTACTTC.

V usage is TRBV9 and J usage is TRBJ1-6; 10 bases align to TRBD1. V gave up 0 bases and J gave up 6 bases; unmatched junction bases: 3. This CDR3 region has 16 residues. CDR1 is SGDLS and CDR2 is YYNGEE in the germline V gene. The CDR3 reads CASSVEGTGVNSPLHF. Here the CDR3 DNA reads TGTGCCAGCAGCGTAGAGGGGACAGGGGTTAATTCACCCCTCCACTTT. The full variable domain, with the rest looked up from reference TRBV9 and TRBJ1-6, is DSGVTQTPKHLITATGQRVTLRCSPRSGDLSVYWYQQSLDQGLQFLIQYYNGEERAKGNILERFSAQQFPDLHSELNLSSLELGDSALYFCASSVEGTGVNSPLHFGNGTRLTVT.

CDR3 sequence (DNA): TGTGCCAGCAGCTTAGGGCAAGGCCCACGAGGGGTTTACGAGCAGTACTTC. Translating gives CASSLGQGPRGVYEQYF. This chain links TRBV7-6 with TRBJ2-7; either TRBD1 or TRBD2 may fit D (5 bases each). The CDR3 sequence is 17 residues long. Germline V gene sequence: CDR1 SGHVS, CDR2 FNYEAQ. V was trimmed by 1 base and J by 4 bases, leaving 20 bases between them.

V and J are TRBV5-1 and TRBJ1-2; D call uncertain. Trimming took off 0 bases at V and 8 bases at J, with 14 bases between the two ends. The CDR3 has 14 residues. Germline CDR1 SGHRS, CDR2 YFSETQ. CDR3 coding DNA: TGCGCCAGCAGCTTGGTGGCCAACTCGAGGGGCTACACCTTC. It codes for CASSLVANSRGYTF.

The chain recombines TRBV6-5 with TRBJ1-4, with D possibly TRBD1 on 5 matching bases. Trimming pared 6 bases from V and 10 bases from J, leaving 18 bases between. The CDR3 spans 14 residues. CDR1 is MNHEY and CDR2 is SVGAGI in the germline V gene. The chain's CDR3 is CASRKNAGLGKLFF. The CDR3 DNA sequence: TGTGCCAGCAGAAAAAACGCAGGGCTCGGAAAACTGTTTTTT.

The rearrangement uses TRBV5-1 and TRBJ2-3; TRBD2 aligns across 8 bases. CDR3 length: 13 residues. Germline V lookup: CDR1 SGHRS, CDR2 YFSETQ. The V and J ends lost 5 bases and 4 bases, in that order; junction bases with no gene match: 3. The CDR3 DNA reads TGCGCCAGCAGTCCCGGGAGGGCAGATACGCAGTATTTT. Protein product: CASSPGRADTQYF.

The rearrangement links TRBV11-2 to TRBJ1-2, with TRBD1 as a possible D gene (5 bases). The germline CDR1 and CDR2 sequences are SGHAT and FQNNGV. The V and J ends lost 4 bases and 8 bases respectively, with 11 bases between them. There are 12 residues in the CDR3. The CDR3 nucleotides are TGTGCCAGCAGCTCAAGGGGAGGCGGCTACACCTTC. Protein: CASSSRGGGYTF. The variable domain in full, completed from reference TRBV11-2 and TRBJ1-2, reads EAGVAQSPRYKIIEKRQSVAFWCNPISGHATLYWYQQILGQGPKLLIQFQNNGVVDDSQLPKDRFSAERLKGVDSTLKIQPAKLEDSAVYLCASSSRGGGYTFGSGTRLTVV.